These 9 T cell receptor beta chains were sequenced from one sample in a study of T cells in Graves' hyperthyroidism and ophthalmopathy. TCR beta CDR3 sequences were amplified from RNA transcripts. Using the HTBI primer set, a first-round RT-PCR was run on the TCR CDR3. TCRdb called the multiplex PCR reads again in MiXCR, with one record for every CDR3 protein. The table has hundreds of thousands of distinct CDR3 sequences, about 15% seen once. The sequencing input was blood. The receptors shown here come from a woman in her 40s with Graves' ophthalmopathy.

This clonotype occurred many times. The chain employs TRBV9 and TRBJ2-7; D possibly corresponds to TRBD1 (5 bases). Germline-derived CDR1 and CDR2 are SGDLS and YYNGEE. V was pared by 1 base and J by 3 bases, with 11 bases between. The CDR3 consists of 14 residues. CDR3 in amino acids: CASSVTSGNYEQYF. CDR3 DNA sequence: TGTGCCAGCAGCGTAACTTCAGGGAACTACGAGCAGTACTTC.

Worth noting for this clonotype: A read error may account for a junction end that differs from germline. CDR3 amino acids: CVSSPGGRNNQPQHF. CDR3 DNA sequence: TGTGTCAGCAGCCCAGGGGGCAGGAACAATCAGCCCCAGCATTTT. The chain joins TRBV7-2 to TRBJ1-5; 8 bases are shared with TRBD1. The germline V gene encodes CDR1 SGHTA and CDR2 FQGNSA. CDR3 length: 15 amino acids.

V usage is TRBV6-5 and J usage is TRBJ1-1; no definite D call. This CDR3 spans 16 amino acids. Between the trimmed V and J ends, which lost 4 bases and 4 bases, there was a span of 19 bases. CDR1 and CDR2 from the germline V gene are MNHEY and SVGAGI. CDR3 in DNA: TGTGCCAGCAGTTCCCCCCCTGGGAGAGGGCGCACTGAAGCTTTCTTT. Translated, it gives CASSSPPGRGRTEAFF.

The rearrangement uses TRBV7-9 and TRBJ1-2, with TRBD1 matching over 9 bases. Germline loops: CDR1 SEHNR, CDR2 FQNEAQ (reference sequence). The CDR3 sequence is 13 residues long. J lost 8 bases, V lost 7 bases, and 8 bases had no gene match. CDR3 amino acids: CASTEQGAIGYTF. DNA of the CDR3: TGTGCCAGCACGGAACAGGGGGCGATCGGCTACACCTTC.

This clonotype was seen at least ten times. V usage is TRBV24-1 and J usage is TRBJ2-5, with D hard to call. CDR3 length: 13 residues. Trimming left V 6 bases short and J 2 bases short, with 9 bases between. The germline V gene has CDR1 KGHDR and CDR2 SFDVKD. The CDR3 DNA reads as TGTGCCACCAGTTCGGCAAATCAAGAGACCCAGTACTTC. Translated: CATSSANQETQYF.

This clonotype was seen at least ten times. This sequence joins TRBV28 and TRBJ2-7; D gene unclear. This CDR3 is 14 amino acids long. V lost 2 bases and J lost 4, with 12 bases in between. Germline assignment: CDR1 MDHEN and CDR2 SYDVKM. This CDR3 reads CASSLGTSLYEQYF. CDR3 coding DNA: TGTGCCAGCAGTTTAGGCACTTCCTTGTACGAGCAGTACTTC. The whole variable domain, filled in from reference TRBV28 and TRBJ2-7, reads DVKVTQSSRYLVKRTGEKVFLECVQDMDHENMFWYRQDPGLGLRLIYFSYDVKMKEKGDIPEGYSVSREKKERFSLILESASTNQTSMYLCASSLGTSLYEQYFGPGTRLTVT.

This clonotype was seen at least ten times. This rearrangement joins TRBV7-2 to TRBJ2-7; 8 bases are shared with TRBD2. The V gene end was trimmed by 4 bases and the J gene end by 4 bases; junction bases not matched to a gene: 9. CDR1 is SGHTA, CDR2 FQGNSA, per germline. The CDR3 contains 15 residues. The CDR3 here is CASSSRTSLGYEQYF. The CDR3 DNA sequence: TGTGCCAGCAGCTCCCGGACTAGCTTGGGGTACGAGCAGTACTTC.

At least ten counts were recorded for this clonotype. The rearrangement links TRBV24-1 to TRBJ1-2; the D gene is possibly TRBD1 (6 bases). The V gene's germline CDR1 is KGHDR and CDR2 SFDVKD. The germline V and J ends were trimmed by 2 bases and 7 bases, with 16 bases remaining between them. CDR3 length equals 15 residues. The CDR3 bases are TGTGCCACCAGTGATTCAGGCAGGGGCAATATTGGCTACACCTTC. This codes for CATSDSGRGNIGYTF.

Notes on this clonotype: A much larger clonotype is one base distant, so this may be a read error. The rearrangement joins TRBV5-1 to TRBJ2-5, with 8 bases fitting TRBD2. CDR3 length: 14 residues. CDR1 is SGHRS, CDR2 YFSETQ, per germline. The CDR3 nucleotides are TGCGTCAGCAGCCACGGGACTAGGAGGGAGACCCAGTACTTC. Translating it yields CVSSHGTRRETQYF.